A single sample gave rise to the 16 T cell receptor beta chains below, sequenced in a study of T-cell reconstitution after alpha-beta-depleted transplantation in children. Unique molecular identifiers were incorporated during preparation of the TCRbeta library. TCRdb used MiXCR to reprocess the PCR reads, holding one entry per CDR3 protein. The sample comprises a few hundred thousand distinct CDR3 sequences, 9.7% of which are singletons, and approximately 5% rests with the top ten. The source was PBMCs from the stem cell graft donor, collected from the stem cell graft. Source of these receptors: a human donor who donated a stem cell graft to a child with SCID.

This clonotype was picked up many times. The chain carries TRBV5-1 and TRBJ2-1; TRBD2 matches 11 bases. Germline assignment: CDR1 SGHRS and CDR2 YFSETQ. Trimming cost V 1 base and J 7 bases; bases outside gene matches: 7. The CDR3 spans 16 residues. CDR3: CASSLWKTSGKNEQFF. The CDR3 DNA reads TGCGCCAGCAGCTTGTGGAAGACTAGCGGGAAGAATGAGCAGTTCTTC.

This clonotype was detected many times. The chain joins TRBV10-3 to TRBJ2-2, with D tentatively TRBD1 (6 bases). The CDR3 consists of 15 residues. From germline, CDR1 is ENHRY and CDR2 SYGVKD. The ends were cut back, 6 bases at V and 1 base at J, with 12 bases in the middle. Here the CDR3 reads CAISADSLNTGELFF. In DNA, the CDR3 is TGTGCCATCAGCGCGGACAGCCTGAACACCGGGGAGCTGTTTTTT.

The table lists this clonotype with many counts. The gene calls are TRBV7-9 and TRBJ2-3; 7 nucleotides match TRBD2. The CDR3 covers 15 residues. Trimming removed 5 bases from V and 2 bases from J; junction bases left unmatched: 7. Per the germline V gene, CDR1 is SEHNR and CDR2 is FQNEAQ (reference sequence). CDR3 DNA: TGTGCCAGCAGCGGGGGGGGAAAGACCACAGATACGCAGTATTTT. Encoded protein: CASSGGGKTTDTQYF.

This clonotype was counted ten times or more. J is TRBJ2-7 and V is TRBV6-5, with 7 positions matching TRBD1. The CDR3 runs 16 residues. V shed 0 bases and J 4 bases; nucleotides not matched to a gene: 9. Germline assignment: CDR1 MNHEY and CDR2 SVGAGI. The DNA for the CDR3 is TGTGCCAGCAGTTACTCCCTGACAGGGAAAAGGTACGAGCAGTACTTC. The encoded protein is CASSYSLTGKRYEQYF.

This clonotype came up many times. The CDR3 loop is CSARKGVHTEAFF. CDR3 bases: TGCAGTGCTAGGAAGGGGGTTCACACTGAAGCTTTCTTT. J is TRBJ1-1 and V is TRBV20-1; D may be TRBD1 (6 bases). V was clipped by 3 bases and J by 3 bases, with 11 bases between them. Germline V gives CDR1 DFQATT, CDR2 SNEGSKA (reference sequence). The CDR3 totals 13 residues.

The chain combines TRBV5-1 with TRBJ2-7; TRBD2 might be the D (7 bases). V was trimmed by 4 bases and J by 2 bases, leaving 13 bases between them. Germline CDR1 and CDR2: SGHRS and YFSETQ. CDR3 length: 14 residues. The chain's CDR3 is CASSGRGSAYEQYF. CDR3 coding DNA: TGCGCCAGCAGCGGGAGGGGGTCCGCCTACGAGCAGTACTTC.

At least ten counts were recorded for this clonotype. This rearrangement joins TRBV20-1 to TRBJ1-2, with D uncertain. The CDR3 is made up of 11 amino acids. The V gene lost 5 bases and the J gene lost 4 bases, with 8 bases spanning the gap. CDR1 and CDR2 from the germline V gene are DFQATT and SNEGSKA (reference sequence). This CDR3 is CSAQDLYGYTF. CDR3 DNA sequence: TGCAGTGCTCAAGACCTCTATGGCTACACCTTC.

This clonotype was counted at least ten times. The rearrangement links TRBV7-9 to TRBJ1-2, with 7 bases that match TRBD1. Germline CDR1 and CDR2: SEHNR and FQNEAQ (reference sequence). V gave up 1 base and J gave up 4 bases; unmatched junction bases: 6. The CDR3 contains 15 residues. The CDR3: CASSLEDRPFYGYTF. DNA for the CDR3: TGTGCCAGCAGCTTAGAGGACAGGCCGTTCTATGGCTACACCTTC. Drawing the rest from reference TRBV7-9 and TRBJ1-2, the complete variable domain is DTGVSQNPRHKITKRGQNVTFRCDPISEHNRLYWYRQTLGQGPEFLTYFQNEAQLEKSRLLSDRFSAERPKGSFSTLEIQRTEQGDSAMYLCASSLEDRPFYGYTFGSGTRLTVV.

This clonotype showed up many times. The gene calls are TRBV20-1 and TRBJ2-1, with D unclear. Germline V gene lookup returns CDR1 DFQATT and CDR2 SNEGSKA (reference sequence). V lost 3 bases and J lost 0, with 9 bases in between. This CDR3 has 14 residues. The CDR3 here is CSARQRSSYNEQFF. Written as DNA, the CDR3 is TGCAGTGCTAGGCAACGAAGCTCCTACAATGAGCAGTTCTTC.

The table lists this clonotype with many counts. The chain has TRBV5-1 and TRBJ2-3; D remains ambiguous. The germline V and J ends were trimmed by 2 bases and 2 bases, with 12 bases remaining between them. The germline V gene encodes CDR1 SGHRS and CDR2 YFSETQ. The CDR3 has 15 residues. The CDR3 spells CASSFLEGPTDTQYF. The CDR3 DNA reads as TGCGCCAGCAGCTTCCTAGAAGGGCCCACAGATACGCAGTATTTT.

The J gene is TRBJ1-1, the V gene TRBV2; TRBD1 matches 7 bases. The CDR3 is 12 amino acids. V lost 7 bases, J lost 6 bases, and 5 bases stayed unmatched. Per germline, CDR1 SNHLY and CDR2 FYNNEI. CDR3 residues: CASTGGLAEAFF. DNA for the CDR3: TGTGCCAGCACAGGGGGACTTGCTGAAGCTTTCTTT.

There are many counts of this clonotype. The chain has TRBV6-2 or TRBV6-3 and TRBJ2-3; no firm D call. The CDR3 is made up of 14 amino acids. In germline, CDR1 is MNHEY, CDR2 SVGEGT. The V end lost 0 bases, the J end lost 0 bases, and 4 bases lay between the germline ends. The CDR3 sequence: CASSYSDSTDTQYF. CDR3 nucleotide sequence: TGTGCCAGCAGTTACTCGGATAGCACAGATACGCAGTATTTT.

This clonotype has ten or more counts. The V gene is TRBV5-1, the J gene TRBJ2-1, with TRBD2 matching over 10 bases. The CDR3 has 17 amino acids. Germline V gene lookup returns CDR1 SGHRS and CDR2 YFSETQ. Trimming at V came to 0 bases and at J to 2 bases, leaving 5 bases not matched to a gene. The CDR3: CASSLAASGGPYNEQFF. For the CDR3, the DNA is TGCGCCAGCAGCTTGGCCGCTAGCGGGGGCCCCTACAATGAGCAGTTCTTC.

On this clonotype: A clone one base away is much larger, so this may be a read error. Lacking the conserved final phenylalanine or tryptophan, this CDR3 likely reflects a read error. The chain carries TRBV5-6 and TRBJ1-3, with D possibly being TRBD1 (5 bases). The CDR3 is 15 residues long. Germline CDR1 and CDR2: SGHDT and YYEEEE. The V end was cut by 4 bases, the J end by 0 bases, with 11 bases between. CDR3 residues: CASSRTGFSGNTIYS. CDR3 DNA: TGTGCCAGCAGCCGTACAGGATTCTCTGGAAACACCATATATTCT.

At least ten counts were recorded for this clonotype. This rearrangement joins TRBV7-9 to TRBJ2-7; D is ambiguous. Germline values: CDR1 SEHNR, CDR2 FQNEAQ (reference sequence). The ends were cut back, 3 bases at V and 0 bases at J, with 6 bases in the middle. This CDR3 contains 13 residues. CDR3 DNA sequence: TGTGCCAGCAGCTTTCAAAGCTCCTACGAGCAGTACTTC. Protein: CASSFQSSYEQYF. The entire variable domain, with the rest obtained from reference TRBV7-9 and TRBJ2-7, is as follows: DTGVSQNPRHKITKRGQNVTFRCDPISEHNRLYWYRQTLGQGPEFLTYFQNEAQLEKSRLLSDRFSAERPKGSFSTLEIQRTEQGDSAMYLCASSFQSSYEQYFGPGTRLTVT.

This clonotype has at least ten counts. The chain combines TRBV5-1 with TRBJ1-5; D unresolved. CDR3 length: 14 amino acids. Trimming took off 0 bases at V and 7 bases at J, with 11 bases between the two ends. Germline CDR1 reads SGHRS; CDR2 reads YFSETQ. The CDR3, as DNA: TGCGCCAGCAGCTTGGCCGGGATCGGGCAGCCCCAGCATTTT. This gives the protein CASSLAGIGQPQHF.